Each of the 23 T cell receptor beta chains below was sequenced from the same sample in a study of T cell responses to AZD1222 COVID-19 vaccine. The data were produced by immunoSEQ multiplex PCR, yet TCRdb's version contains in-frame clones alone and is incomplete. The repertoire holds roughly 120,000 clones, approximately 90% seen once, with over 15% in the top ten. Sample: peripheral blood, taken on day 0 of AZD1222 vaccination. The receptor set was obtained from an adult in good health.

The chain couples TRBV7-2 to TRBJ1-2; D is unresolved. The CDR3 length is 15 residues. With 3 bases removed from V and 8 bases from J, the gap between germline ends came to 19 bases. Looked up from germline, CDR1 is SGHTA and CDR2 is FQGNSA. This chain's CDR3 is CASSLDTGPRVGYTF. As DNA, the CDR3 is TGTGCCAGCAGCTTGGATACCGGGCCACGTGTGGGCTACACCTTC.

The V call is TRBV6-6, the J call TRBJ1-5; 12 nucleotides align to TRBD1. The germline gives CDR1 MNHNY, CDR2 SVGAGI (reference sequence). CDR3 length: 16 amino acids. The ends lost 6 bases at V and 1 base at J; junction bases unmatched: 4. CDR3 sequence reads: CASSPGQGASNQPQHF. DNA of the CDR3: TGTGCCAGCAGCCCGGGACAGGGGGCGAGCAATCAGCCCCAGCATTTT.

The chain combines TRBV28 with TRBJ2-4; TRBD1 is a possible D gene (6 bases). The CDR3 covers 14 residues. Germline V lookup: CDR1 MDHEN, CDR2 SYDVKM. V lost 3 bases to trimming and J lost 3 bases, with 9 bases between them. CDR3 nucleotide sequence: TGTGCCAGCAGTTTGATAGGGGGCAAAAACATTCAGTACTTC. This translates into CASSLIGGKNIQYF. The variable domain in full, with the rest retrieved from reference TRBV28 and TRBJ2-4, is DVKVTQSSRYLVKRTGEKVFLECVQDMDHENMFWYRQDPGLGLRLIYFSYDVKMKEKGDIPEGYSVSREKKERFSLILESASTNQTSMYLCASSLIGGKNIQYFGAGTRLSVL.

V gene TRBV28 combines with J gene TRBJ1-2; no reliable D call. The germline V gene has CDR1 MDHEN and CDR2 SYDVKM. Deletions cut 5 bases from V and 2 bases from J, with 9 bases between. The CDR3 length is 13 residues. The CDR3 sequence: CASSPSLNYGYTF. The CDR3 DNA sequence: TGTGCCAGCAGTCCCTCCCTGAACTATGGCTACACCTTC.

CDR3 DNA: TGCAGCTCCTGGGGTCCGTATGGCTACACCTTC. This codes for CSSWGPYGYTF. This rearrangement joins TRBV29-1 to TRBJ1-2; D gene uncertain. The germline CDR1 and CDR2 sequences are SQVTM and ANQGSEA. V was clipped by 8 bases and J by 5 bases, with 12 bases between them. The CDR3 is made up of 11 amino acids.

The chain links TRBV28 to TRBJ1-4, with 10 bases aligning to TRBD1. The CDR3 loop spans 15 amino acids. The V gene's germline CDR1 is MDHEN and CDR2 SYDVKM. V lost 6 bases, J lost 6 bases, and 7 bases stayed unmatched. CDR3 region: CASSRPGQGDEKLFF. CDR3 coding DNA: TGTGCCAGCAGCCGGCCTGGACAGGGGGATGAAAAACTGTTTTTT.

This rearrangement joins TRBV6-5 to TRBJ1-2; 11 nucleotides line up with TRBD1. The CDR3 is 14 residues long. V was clipped by 5 bases and J by 4 bases; unmatched bases: 3. Germline V gene lookup returns CDR1 MNHEY and CDR2 SVGAGI. CDR3 loop: CASSRTGGTYGYTF. The CDR3 DNA follows: TGTGCCAGCAGTCGGACAGGGGGCACCTATGGCTACACCTTC.

The V and J genes are TRBV19 and TRBJ2-6; no clear D gene. The germline V gene encodes CDR1 LNHDA and CDR2 SQIVND (reference sequence). The V end lost 3 bases, the J end lost 4 bases, and 10 bases lay between the germline ends. This CDR3 has 15 residues. As DNA, the CDR3 is TGTGCCAGTAGTATTTGGGGTGCCGGGGCCAACGTCCTGACTTTC. Translated: CASSIWGAGANVLTF.

The chain joins TRBV25-1 to TRBJ1-6; a possible D gene is TRBD1 (5 bases). This CDR3 comprises 13 residues. The germline V and J ends were trimmed by 4 bases and 4 bases, with 5 bases remaining between them. CDR1 is MGHDK, CDR2 SYGVNS, per germline. CDR3 loop: CASSGQYNSPLHF. DNA of the CDR3: TGTGCCAGCAGTGGACAGTATAATTCACCCCTCCACTTT. The complete variable domain, with remaining parts taken from reference TRBV25-1 and TRBJ1-6, reads EADIYQTPRYLVIGTGKKITLECSQTMGHDKMYWYQQDPGMELHLIHYSYGVNSTEKGDLSSESTVSRIRTEHFPLTLESARPSHTSQYLCASSGQYNSPLHFGNGTRLTVT.

A single count supports this clone. This rearrangement joins TRBV7-2 to TRBJ1-2; a weak D match, TRBD1 (6 bases). V was cut by 5 bases and J by 7 bases, with 11 bases left in between. The CDR3 is made up of 12 amino acids. Looked up from germline, CDR1 is SGHTA and CDR2 is FQGNSA. The CDR3 bases are TGTGCCAGCAGCGTCAGACAGGCTGGCTACACCTTC. Translated: CASSVRQAGYTF.

The V gene is TRBV2, the J gene TRBJ1-3, with D uncertain. V dropped 4 bases and J dropped 0 bases, with 10 bases sitting between them. The germline V gene has CDR1 SNHLY and CDR2 FYNNEI. This CDR3 comprises 15 residues. The CDR3 spells CASSADTYSGNTIYF. The CDR3 bases are TGTGCCAGCAGTGCCGACACCTACTCTGGAAACACCATATATTTT.

This clone is a singleton in its sample. This sequence joins TRBV7-3 and TRBJ2-2; D is ambiguous. Germline CDR1 SGHTA, CDR2 FQGTGA. The CDR3 is made up of 14 amino acids. The V and J ends lost 5 bases and 5 bases respectively, with 12 bases between them. CDR3 nucleotides: TGTGCCAGCAGCCCAACAACACTTACCGGGGAGCTGTTTTTT. Its protein is CASSPTTLTGELFF.

As DNA, the CDR3 is TGTGCCAGTGTGGACTCCGGGAGGCGTTTGGGGGCCAACGTCCTGACTTTC. Protein product: CASVDSGRRLGANVLTF. This rearrangement joins TRBV19 to TRBJ2-6; 7 positions match TRBD2. CDR3 size: 17 residues. The V segment lost 8 bases and the J segment 4 bases; nucleotides outside the gene matches: 14. Germline assignment: CDR1 LNHDA and CDR2 SQIVND (reference sequence).

The rearrangement uses TRBV5-1 and TRBJ2-1; 9 nucleotides agree with TRBD1. The V gene's germline CDR1 is SGHRS and CDR2 YFSETQ. The V and J ends lost 4 bases and 8 bases, in that order; junction bases with no gene match: 10. The CDR3 has 15 amino acids. The CDR3 nucleotides are TGCGCCAGCAGCCCCTCGGGGGACAGGGCATATGAGCAGTTCTTC. Encoded protein: CASSPSGDRAYEQFF. Variable domain in full (rest from reference TRBV5-1 and TRBJ2-1): KAGVTQTPRYLIKTRGQQVTLSCSPISGHRSVSWYQQTPGQGLQFLFEYFSETQRNKGNFPGRFSGRQFSNSRSEMNVSTLELGDSALYLCASSPSGDRAYEQFFGPGTRLTVL.

A word on this clone: This specimen includes other DNA sequences encoding the same CDR3. V usage is TRBV5-1 and J usage is TRBJ2-7; D gene ambiguous. Germline assignment: CDR1 SGHRS and CDR2 YFSETQ. This CDR3 region has 12 residues. With 4 bases removed from V and 0 bases from J, the gap between germline ends came to 5 bases. Here the CDR3 reads CASSPSSYEQYF. The CDR3 nucleotides are TGCGCCAGCAGCCCGAGCTCCTACGAGCAGTACTTC.

This clone has a handful of counts. This sequence joins TRBV28 and TRBJ1-1, with D possibly being TRBD1 (6 bases). The CDR3 runs 12 residues. The germline CDR1 and CDR2 sequences are MDHEN and SYDVKM. The ends were cut back, 10 bases at V and 6 bases at J, with 15 bases in the middle. The CDR3: CAIFTGSAEAFF. Written as DNA, the CDR3 is TGTGCCATCTTTACAGGGTCTGCTGAAGCTTTCTTT.

This chain connects TRBV25-1 to TRBJ2-2; D is ambiguous. Trimming removed 1 base at V and 1 base at J, with 13 bases between. There are 17 residues in the CDR3. From germline, CDR1 is MGHDK and CDR2 SYGVNS. CDR3: CASSELGFRRNTGELFF. In DNA form, the CDR3 reads TGTGCCAGCAGTGAATTAGGGTTTCGGAGGAACACCGGGGAGCTGTTTTTT.

This clone occurred a few times. This chain uses TRBV30 with TRBJ1-5; 8 bases map to TRBD1. Germline CDR1 is GTSNPN and CDR2 is SVGIG (reference sequence). The trim removed 4 bases at V and 7 bases at J, leaving 9 bases unmatched. The CDR3 extends over 14 amino acids. In DNA form, the CDR3 reads TGTGCCTGGACTCCAGGGGGCGCGGGACAGCCCCAGCATTTT. Its protein product is CAWTPGGAGQPQHF. Variable domain in full (rest from reference TRBV30 and TRBJ1-5): SQTIHQWPATLVQPVGSPLSLECTVEGTSNPNLYWYRQAAGRGLQLLFYSVGIGQISSEVPQNLSASRPQDRQFILSSKKLLLSDSGFYLCAWTPGGAGQPQHFGDGTRLSIL.

V usage is TRBV29-1 and J usage is TRBJ2-5; the D gene is possibly TRBD2 (6 bases). The V end was cut by 7 bases, the J end by 2 bases, with 17 bases between. CDR1 SQVTM and CDR2 ANQGSEA come from the germline V gene. The CDR3 is 14 amino acids. CDR3 sequence: CSGEAADPQETQYF. For the CDR3, the DNA is TGCAGCGGGGAGGCCGCGGACCCTCAAGAGACCCAGTACTTC.

The chain uses TRBV3-1 (or the pseudogene TRBV3-2) and TRBJ1-1; the D is unclear. CDR3 length: 13 amino acids. The germline gives CDR1 LGHDT, CDR2 YNNKEL (reference sequence). Deletions cut 4 bases from V and 0 bases from J, with 6 bases between. The CDR3 bases are TGTGCCAGCAGCCCCGAGGTGAACACTGAAGCTTTCTTT. Its translation: CASSPEVNTEAFF.

This clone was seen only once. The V call is TRBV5-6, the J call TRBJ1-6; D not resolved. This CDR3 contains 16 residues. CDR1 and CDR2 (germline): SGHDT, YYEEEE. Trimming cost V 0 bases and J 4 bases, with 11 bases left between them. The CDR3 is CASSLAHSDYNSPLHF. The CDR3 DNA sequence: TGTGCCAGCAGCTTGGCCCACAGCGATTATAATTCACCCCTCCACTTT.

The DNA for the CDR3 is TGTGCCAGCAGCTTAACCAGGGGTGCCACTGAAGCTTTCTTT. Its translation is CASSLTRGATEAFF. The rearrangement links TRBV7-3 to TRBJ1-1; D might be TRBD1 (6 bases). This CDR3 has 14 amino acids. CDR1 and CDR2 from the germline V gene are SGHTA and FQGTGA. V shed 0 bases and J shed 4 bases, with 9 bases lying between them. Complete variable domain (other parts from reference TRBV7-3 and TRBJ1-1): GAGVSQTPSNKVTEKGKYVELRCDPISGHTALYWYRQSLGQGPEFLIYFQGTGAADDSGLPNDRFFAVRPEGSVSTLKIQRTERGDSAVYLCASSLTRGATEAFFGQGTRLTVV.

The gene calls are TRBV28 and TRBJ1-1; perhaps TRBD1 as D (6 bases). The CDR3 spans 16 residues. Germline CDR1 and CDR2: MDHEN and SYDVKM. V was cut by 7 bases and J by 1 base, with 19 bases left in between. CDR3 region: CASIGPPPGANTEAFF. The CDR3 region has the DNA TGTGCCAGCATAGGTCCCCCACCAGGGGCGAACACTGAAGCTTTCTTT.